The clone carrying this T cell receptor (beta chain) was observed a single time. The sample belongs to a study of blood T cell repertoires in COVID-19. Across the whole study: The United States, Italy and Spain supplied acute and convalescent COVID-19 samples. Sample material is recorded as cDNA or gDNA derived from T cells, B-cell-depleted T cells, or PBMCs.

Original analysis: Scientists estimated how many nucleated cells there were by amplifying reference gene primers. Only in-frame clones appear in the TCRdb table, and some are missing; sequencing was by immunoSEQ multiplex PCR. V and J calls and clone size follow that table, whereas D and trimming were derived from the DNA. Among 130,000 to 150,000 clones, around 80% were seen once, and the ten largest hold approximately 3.6%. This CDR3 is 16 amino acids long. V gave up 2 bases and J gave up 7 bases; unmatched junction bases: 11. From germline, CDR1 is LGHDT and CDR2 YNNKEL (reference sequence). The source of this sequence is a man aged 55 to 69 with acute or convalescent COVID-19. Material: peripheral blood. The J gene is TRBJ1-2, the V gene TRBV3-1 (or the pseudogene TRBV3-2); 9 nucleotides agree with TRBD1. CDR3 DNA sequence: TGTGCCAGCAGCCAACTTAGTAGGGGACAGGGTCTTGGCTACACCTTC. This translates into CASSQLSRGQGLGYTF.